This T cell receptor (beta chain) was retrieved from a study of blood T cell repertoires in COVID-19. CDR3 length: 16 residues. The germline V gene encodes CDR1 KGHSH and CDR2 LQKENI. The V gene end was trimmed by 2 bases and the J gene end by 4 bases; junction bases not matched to a gene: 6. Some clones are missing from TCRdb's copy, which holds only in-frame ones; the method was immunoSEQ multiplex PCR. The sample records fewer than 400,000 clones, 80% to 90% being singletons. The receptor was isolated from a man aged 25 to 40 who had recovered from COVID-19. The sample consisted of PBMCs or T cells enriched from blood (not recorded which). This chain connects TRBV18 to TRBJ2-7, with 12 bases identical to TRBD2. The DNA of the CDR3 is TGTGCCAGCTCACCATCCTGGACTAGCGGGGCTTACGAGCAGTACTTC. This sequence encodes CASSPSWTSGAYEQYF.